The clone carrying this T cell receptor (beta chain) was counted ten times or more. Its antigen is unidentified. The data are from a study of CD8+CD57+ T cells in acquired aplastic anemia. Regarding the study as a whole: Patients shared 25 to 30 CD8+ CDR3 sequences with controls.

Genomic DNA, the template, was used for profiling of the TCR beta VDJ and CDR3. Via MiXCR, TCRdb re-called the reads, giving one row per CDR3 protein. The table lists a few hundred thousand distinct CDR3 sequences, roughly 59% of them singletons. V lost 5 bases to trimming and J lost 2 bases, with 10 bases between them. The CDR3 totals 14 residues. CD8+CD57+ cell expansion, shown by flow cytometry, had occurred in the patients selected for sequencing. Each of the patients presented with severe acquired aplastic anemia. When blood sampling took place, the patients had received no therapy. The sample taken for sequencing was sorted CD4+, CD8+, or CD8+CD57+ T cells (not recorded which) from PBMCs. This receptor was taken from a human donor with aplastic anemia. This rearrangement joins TRBV12-3 or TRBV12-4 to TRBJ1-5, with D uncertain. This chain's CDR3 is CASSPVAGNQPQHF. In nucleotides, the CDR3 is TGTGCCAGCAGTCCGGTGGCTGGCAATCAGCCCCAGCATTTT.